This is a list of T cell receptor beta chains from one sample in a study of T cell repertoires in cytomegalovirus infection. Which antigens these TCRs recognize remains unknown. A single record per CDR3 protein comes from TCRdb applying MiXCR to the reads. The sample contains hundreds of thousands of distinct CDR3 sequences, roughly 30% of which appear only once. Here the sequenced sample was cultured CD8+ T cells from PBMCs, taken from culture after CMV antigen stimulation. The receptor set was obtained from a human donor in good health (CMV status not recorded). Some clones in this sample may be carry-over from other donors' samples. Both conserved end residues are part of each CDR3. The size of a clone is reported for some rows only, either as once, few or many, or as a class for expanded clones.

v_gene	abundance	j_gene	CDR3aa
TRBV5-4	few	TRBJ2-7	CASSYGTGTYEQYF
TRBV27	.	TRBJ2-7	CASTSDGYEQYF
TRBV12-3/TRBV12-4	many	TRBJ1-2	CASSPETGGHYTF
TRBV7-9	.	TRBJ2-3	CASSGARLAGAQKTDTQYF
TRBV7-9	.	TRBJ1-1	CASSLGGYQGLANTEAFF
TRBV6-5	.	TRBJ1-4	CASSYSGVNEKLFF
TRBV6-1	few	TRBJ2-5	CASSWGSRAGETQYF
TRBV2	.	TRBJ2-1	CASRGTSGVSSYNEQFF
TRBV9	few	TRBJ1-2	CASSVEDGGKRYGYTF
TRBV5-4	few	TRBJ2-5	CASSSGGLLQETQYF
TRBV20-1	few	TRBJ1-5	CSAVGQGGNQPQHF
TRBV12-3/TRBV12-4	.	TRBJ1-2	CASRQDPGGYTF
TRBV20-1	.	TRBJ1-2	CSARDPNPPLSYGYTF
TRBV4-1	.	TRBJ2-1	CANSARDIDGGSYNAQFF
TRBV27	once	TRBJ2-3	CASSPSSDTQYF
TRBV7-3	few	TRBJ2-1	CASASGNEQFF
TRBV2	few	TRBJ2-2	CASSGGQVVTGELFF
TRBV14	.	TRBJ1-1	CASSPGQPPANTEAFF